The entry that follows covers one T cell receptor beta chain sequence. This specimen comes from a study of blood T cell repertoires in COVID-19. The CDR3 has 13 residues. Trimming stripped 6 bases from V and 3 bases from J, with 11 bases between. Germline V lookup: CDR1 LNHDA, CDR2 SQIVND (reference sequence). Sequencing was performed with immunoSEQ multiplex PCR; in TCRdb, only in-frame clones are kept and a portion is missing. This sample has about 200,000 clones, with 85% found just once. The J gene is TRBJ1-1, the V gene TRBV19, with a weak D call TRBD1 (6 bases). This clonotype was obtained from a man between 60 and 75 years old with COVID-19, enrolled during active disease. Sequencing was done on a sample of peripheral blood. The DNA for the CDR3 is TGTGCCAGTAGAGGAAGGGGGTACACTGAAGCTTTCTTT. Protein product: CASRGRGYTEAFF.